The clone carrying this TCR beta chain came up a few times. Its antigen remains unknown. This sample is drawn from a study of T-cell memory formation after mild COVID-19. Each CDR3 protein gets one entry after TCRdb re-called the 5' RACE reads with MiXCR. In the table there are approximately 250,000 distinct CDR3 sequences, roughly a sixth of which are singletons. Findings of the study overall: Pre-infection memory carried some responding clones, suggesting that cross-reactive memory joined.

The CDR3 sequence is 16 residues long. V gave up 8 bases and J gave up 4 bases; unmatched junction bases: 16. The rearrangement links TRBV12-3 or TRBV12-4 to TRBJ1-2; 7 nucleotides agree with TRBD1. The TCR sequence derives from a young man who had mild COVID-19 (a few samples of this study predate the infection). Cell type and time point are not known. What was sequenced was PBMCs or a T cell subset sorted from them (not recorded which). CDR3 sequence reads: CASASSPSTGTYGYTF. Written as DNA, the CDR3 is TGTGCCAGCGCTAGTTCCCCATCGACAGGGACCTATGGCTACACCTTC.